The TCR beta chain under discussion was sequenced for a study of T cells in Graves' hyperthyroidism and ophthalmopathy (dated by TCRdb to the late 2010s). Concerning the study at large: Peripheral blood was sampled at the time of initial diagnosis, prior to any treatment. In more than five Graves' hyperthyroidism patients, the study also compared T-cell repertoires from thyroid tissue with T-cell repertoires from blood. To identify distinguishing TCR V-J signatures, a discovery cohort of 90 to 100 patients was used, comprising roughly 45 with Graves' ophthalmopathy and approximately 58 with stable Graves' hyperthyroidism. TCR Vbeta CDR3 sequencing of around 130 peripheral blood samples (under 45 ophthalmopathy, 75 or so hyperthyroidism and about 17 progressor patients) is reported in the paper. Prospective prediction of ophthalmopathy was tested in an independent validation cohort of under 20 hyperthyroidism patients and 17 patients who later progressed to ophthalmopathy. The roughly 100 discovery patients were randomly split 7:3 into training and test sets. Following sampling, methimazole starting at 30 mg daily was given to hyperthyroidism patients, and high-dose intravenous methylprednisolone was given to ophthalmopathy patients.

A patient counted as having stable Graves' hyperthyroidism if no progression to ophthalmopathy occurred over 18 months of follow-up. Hyperthyroidism patients were newly diagnosed, with disease duration under 2 months, and aged 18 to 65 years. The study excluded patients with uncontrolled infections, other autoimmune diseases, pregnancy or lactation. Diagnoses relied on clinical symptoms, serum thyroxine and TRAb, thyroid ultrasound and orbital computed tomography. PBMCs were isolated from 7.5 to 10 ml of fresh peripheral blood by Ficoll-Paque density gradient centrifugation. Total RNA was extracted using Trizol reagent, and RNA quality was assessed on an Agilent 2100 Bioanalyzer. Including the terminal cysteine and phenylalanine, the CDR3 comprises 15 residues. Only the CDR3 DNA is retained, 45 bases long and in frame from the first base. For CDR1 and CDR2, the germline V gene lists SNHLY and FYNNEI. V is pared back by 0 bases and J by 1 base, with 9 bases lying between the germline termini.

The TCR beta CDR3 regions were amplified from RNA transcripts. The first round of RT-PCR for the TCR CDR3 was performed with the HTBI primer set and the Qiagen OneStep RT-PCR kit. Libraries were constructed in a second round of multiplex PCR, after which size selection and purification were carried out. Libraries were sequenced paired-end with 100 bp reads on an Illumina HiSeq2000. The study's own analysis went as follows. SOAPnuke was used to process the raw data, removing reads that contained adapters or uncalled bases, had a mean Phred below 15, or lacked an exact match to the constant primer or identifier. High-quality paired reads were merged using COPE v1.2.5, and each unique nucleotide sequence was defined as a clonotype. MiTCR v1.1 was used to align the clonotypes against IMGT TRBV, TRBD and TRBJ reference segments. The analysis included only V-J combinations with a frequency above 0.0001, which together covered around 99% of the repertoires. The TCS score was defined as F50 (clonal expansion) divided by E x V (chaos), with BLOSUM62-based TCRdist calculated between CDR3 peptides within each V-J. Welch's t-statistics and random forest reduced around 550 V-J features to roughly 13, which were used in a naive Bayes classifier (R e1071). Starting from the raw public reads, TCRdb applied fastp trimming at Q25, assembled clones with MiXCR and retained in-frame beta chains. Merged by CDR3 protein, the rows form single entries marked with the most common genes and DNA. These V and J calls rely on TCRdb rather than the paper's analysis. This sample comprises some 760,000 distinct CDR3 sequences, around 15% of them detected only once. The ten largest clonotypes hold roughly 10% of the sample.

Here is what the overall study found, with its caveats: In validation, the model predicted progression to ophthalmopathy with just under 71% sensitivity and approximately 72% specificity, a median of 6.5 months before onset. Most expanded thyroid clonotypes (frequency above 0.001) were also detected in blood, suggesting blood repertoires may reflect thyroid immune responses. No statistical method was used to fix the sample size in advance, and group allocation was not hidden from the investigators. A 13 V-J signature model separated ophthalmopathy from stable hyperthyroidism, with about 90% sensitivity and just under 84% specificity in cross-validation and 80%/75% in testing.

This clonotype was observed many times. It lacks a known antigen. Base-call qualities are not available, and no considerably larger clone is one nucleotide away. The chain links TRBV2 with TRBJ2-5, with the D gene not clear enough to name. The source material was blood. This TCR derives from a woman between 18 and 29 years old with Graves' hyperthyroidism. The CDR3 protein sequence reads: CASSEAGRAQETQYF. Read as DNA, the sequence is TGTGCCAGCAGTGAAGCTGGAAGGGCCCAAGAGACCCAGTACTTC.